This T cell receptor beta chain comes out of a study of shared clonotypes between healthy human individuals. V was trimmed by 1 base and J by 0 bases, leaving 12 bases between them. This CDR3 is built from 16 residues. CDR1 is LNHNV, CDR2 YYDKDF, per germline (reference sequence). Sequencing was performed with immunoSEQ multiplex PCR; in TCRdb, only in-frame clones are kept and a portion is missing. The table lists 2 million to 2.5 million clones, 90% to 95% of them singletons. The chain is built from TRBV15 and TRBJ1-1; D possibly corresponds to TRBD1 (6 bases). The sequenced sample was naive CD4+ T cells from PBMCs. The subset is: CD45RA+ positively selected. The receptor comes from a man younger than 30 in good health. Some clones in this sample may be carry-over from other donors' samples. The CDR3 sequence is CATSRGGRGMNTEAFF. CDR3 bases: TGTGCCACCAGCAGAGGGGGCAGGGGCATGAACACTGAAGCTTTCTTT. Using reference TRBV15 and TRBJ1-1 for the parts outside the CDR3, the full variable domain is DAMVIQNPRYQVTQFGKPVTLSCSQTLNHNVMYWYQQKSSQAPKLLFHYYDKDFNNEADTPDNFQSRRPNTSFCFLDIRSPGLGDTAMYLCATSRGGRGMNTEAFFGQGTRLTVV.